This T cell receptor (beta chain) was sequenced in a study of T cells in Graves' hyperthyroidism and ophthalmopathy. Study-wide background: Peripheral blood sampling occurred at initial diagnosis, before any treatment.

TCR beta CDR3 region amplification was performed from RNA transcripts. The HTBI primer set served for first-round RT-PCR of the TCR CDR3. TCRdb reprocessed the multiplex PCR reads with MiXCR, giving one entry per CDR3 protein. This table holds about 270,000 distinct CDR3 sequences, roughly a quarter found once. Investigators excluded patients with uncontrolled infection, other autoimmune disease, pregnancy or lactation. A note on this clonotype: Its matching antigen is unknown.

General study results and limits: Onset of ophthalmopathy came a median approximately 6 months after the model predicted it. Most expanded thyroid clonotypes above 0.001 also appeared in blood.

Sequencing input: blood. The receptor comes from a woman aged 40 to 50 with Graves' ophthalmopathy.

Here the CDR3 reads CASRGQGFGGYTF. The CDR3 DNA reads TGTGCCAGCAGAGGACAGGGGTTCGGTGGCTACACCTTC. V is TRBV6-1 and J is TRBJ1-2; 9 nucleotides line up with TRBD1. The CDR3 has 13 amino acids. The germline V gene has CDR1 MNHNS and CDR2 SASEGT. Trimming took 6 bases from V and 7 from J; bases not matched to a gene: 6.